The T cell receptor beta chain under discussion was sequenced for a study of CD8 T cells in ankylosing spondylitis. Findings and caveats of the study: Made up of eight highly homologous variants, a TCR beta motif appeared characteristic of ankylosing spondylitis blood. The clones that were linked to disease were reported to be significantly enriched in matched synovial fluid samples from ankylosing spondylitis patients.

The germline gives CDR1 KGHDR, CDR2 SFDVKD. The CDR3 consists of 13 residues. V was clipped by 6 bases and J by 0 bases, with 8 bases between them. Libraries for TCR beta were made by quantitative 5'-RACE with molecular barcodes. MiXCR was run by TCRdb on the 5' RACE reads, yielding one entry per CDR3 protein. This sample has around 430,000 distinct CDR3 sequences, with roughly 15% found just once. Comments on this clonotype: Its specificity is unknown.

The TCR originated in a male donor with ankylosing spondylitis. Source material: blood, either unsorted or a sorted T cell fraction (not recorded which). The chain is built from TRBV24-1 and TRBJ2-7; D not certain. The CDR3 nucleotides are TGTGCCACCAGTACGCCGAGCTCCTACGAGCAGTACTTC. It is translated as CATSTPSSYEQYF.